The 3 T cell receptor beta chains in this list originate from one sample, sequenced in a study of T cell changes during pregnancy in multiple sclerosis. Sequencing was performed with immunoSEQ multiplex PCR; in TCRdb, only in-frame clones are kept and a portion is missing. Among approximately 35,000 clones listed, around 90% were seen once. Sequences were derived from CD4+ T cells from peripheral blood mononuclear cells, sampled in the second trimester of pregnancy. Source of these receptors: a female donor in good health, enrolled as a control in a pregnancy study.

This clone was seen only once. The rearrangement joins TRBV11-2 to TRBJ2-5; 7 positions agree with TRBD2. The germline V gene has CDR1 SGHAT and CDR2 FQNNGV. The junction had 15 bases not matched to a gene; V was cut back by 4 bases and J by 7 bases. This CDR3 is built from 16 residues. CDR3 residues: CASSSISGGAPRTQYF. DNA for the CDR3: TGTGCCAGCAGCTCAATATCGGGGGGTGCCCCTCGGACCCAGTACTTC.

The chain has TRBV29-1 and TRBJ2-1; D gene uncertain. Trimming shortened V by 3 bases and J by 6 bases, and 9 bases separated the two germline ends. Germline CDR1 SQVTM, CDR2 ANQGSEA. The CDR3 totals 12 residues. CDR3 protein: CSVDYASNEQFF. The CDR3 bases are TGCAGCGTTGATTACGCCAGCAATGAGCAGTTCTTC.

The chain has TRBV20-1 and TRBJ1-3, with TRBD1 matching 7 bases. CDR1 DFQATT and CDR2 SNEGSKA come from the germline V gene (reference sequence). The CDR3 extends over 11 amino acids. As DNA, the CDR3 is TGCACCGTCAGGGGGGGAAACACCATATATTTT. This encodes CTVRGGNTIYF.